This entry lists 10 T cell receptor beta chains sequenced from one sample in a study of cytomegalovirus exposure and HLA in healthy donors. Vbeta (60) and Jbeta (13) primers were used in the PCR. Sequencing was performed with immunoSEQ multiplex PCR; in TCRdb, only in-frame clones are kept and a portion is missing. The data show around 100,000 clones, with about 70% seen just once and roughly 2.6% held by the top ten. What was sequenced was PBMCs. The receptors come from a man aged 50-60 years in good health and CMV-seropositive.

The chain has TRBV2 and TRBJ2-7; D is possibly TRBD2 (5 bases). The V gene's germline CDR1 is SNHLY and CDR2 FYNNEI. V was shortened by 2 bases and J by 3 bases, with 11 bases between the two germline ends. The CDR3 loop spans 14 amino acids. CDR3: CASSEFGLGYEQYF. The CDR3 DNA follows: TGTGCCAGCAGTGAATTTGGACTCGGCTACGAGCAGTACTTC.

CDR3 in amino acids: CASSLGLGGNEQFF. The DNA for the CDR3 is TGTGCCAGCAGCTTGGGACTAGGCGGGAATGAGCAGTTCTTC. The rearrangement links TRBV7-3 to TRBJ2-1; 8 nucleotides match TRBD2. The CDR3 runs 14 residues. The V gene end was trimmed by 3 bases and the J gene end by 7 bases; junction bases not matched to a gene: 5. CDR1 SGHTA and CDR2 FQGTGA come from the germline V gene.

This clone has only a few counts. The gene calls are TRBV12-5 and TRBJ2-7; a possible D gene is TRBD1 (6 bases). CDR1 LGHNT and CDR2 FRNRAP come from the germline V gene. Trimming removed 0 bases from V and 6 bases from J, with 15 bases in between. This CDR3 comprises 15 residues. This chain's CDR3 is CASGLVLTRGSEQYF. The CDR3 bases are TGTGCTAGTGGTTTGGTACTAACCAGGGGCAGCGAGCAGTACTTC.

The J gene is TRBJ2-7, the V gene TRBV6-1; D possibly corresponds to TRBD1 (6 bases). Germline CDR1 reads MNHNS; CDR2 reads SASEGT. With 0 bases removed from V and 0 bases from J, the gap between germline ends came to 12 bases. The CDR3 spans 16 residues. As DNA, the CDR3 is TGTGCCAGCAGTGAAGCAGGTACAGGGAACTCCTACGAGCAGTACTTC. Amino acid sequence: CASSEAGTGNSYEQYF.

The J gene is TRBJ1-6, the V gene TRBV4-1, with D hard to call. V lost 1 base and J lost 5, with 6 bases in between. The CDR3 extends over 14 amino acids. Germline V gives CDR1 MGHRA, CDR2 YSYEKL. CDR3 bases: TGCGCCAGCAGCCAAGGCGCTAATAATTCACCCCTCCACTTT. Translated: CASSQGANNSPLHF.

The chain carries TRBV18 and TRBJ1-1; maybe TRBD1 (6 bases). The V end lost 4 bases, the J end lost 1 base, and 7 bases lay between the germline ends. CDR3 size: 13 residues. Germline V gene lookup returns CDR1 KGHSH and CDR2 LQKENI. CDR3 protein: CASSRTENTEAFF. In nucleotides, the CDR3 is TGTGCCAGCTCACGGACAGAGAACACTGAAGCTTTCTTT.

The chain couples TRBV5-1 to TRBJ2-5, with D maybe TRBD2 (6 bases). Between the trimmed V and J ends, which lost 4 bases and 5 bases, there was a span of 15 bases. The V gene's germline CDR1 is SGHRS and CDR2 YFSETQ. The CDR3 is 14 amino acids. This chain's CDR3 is CASSRRGEQETQYF. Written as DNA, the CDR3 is TGCGCCAGCAGCCGGCGCGGGGAGCAGGAGACCCAGTACTTC.

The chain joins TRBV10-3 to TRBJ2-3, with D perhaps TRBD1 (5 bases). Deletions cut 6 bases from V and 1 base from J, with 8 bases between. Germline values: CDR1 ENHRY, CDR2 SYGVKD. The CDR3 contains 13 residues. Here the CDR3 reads CAISRARTDTQYF. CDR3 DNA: TGTGCCATCAGCAGGGCTCGCACAGATACGCAGTATTTT.

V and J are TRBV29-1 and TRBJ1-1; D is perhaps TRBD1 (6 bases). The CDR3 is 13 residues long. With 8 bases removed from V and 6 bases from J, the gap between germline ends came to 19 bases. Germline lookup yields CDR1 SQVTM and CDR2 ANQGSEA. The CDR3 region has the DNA TGCAGCTGCTGGACAGACACGCCCTCTGAAGCTTTCTTT. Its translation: CSCWTDTPSEAFF.

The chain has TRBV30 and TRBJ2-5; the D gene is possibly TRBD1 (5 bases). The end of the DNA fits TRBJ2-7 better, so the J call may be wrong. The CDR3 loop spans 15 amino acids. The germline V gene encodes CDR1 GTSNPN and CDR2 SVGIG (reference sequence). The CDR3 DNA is TGTGCCTGGAGTGGGAAGACAGCTATATCCTACGAGCAGTACTTC. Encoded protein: CAWSGKTAISYEQYF.